This record looks at one T cell receptor beta chain sequence and its context. These data originate in a study of spatial heterogeneity in lung cancer. Study-level information: Detected sequences consistently included more beta-chain ones than alpha-chain ones. Every unique TCR and UMI combination, on average, appeared more than ten times in raw reads.

Unique molecular identifiers tagged every individual TCR cDNA molecule. Via MiXCR, TCRdb re-called the 5' RACE reads, giving one row per CDR3 protein. The data show 95,000 or so distinct CDR3 sequences, around 10% seen once. Time point denoted: sample taken at primary tumor resection. Sequencing was performed on whole RNA extracted from tumor and nontumor lung tissue, or from frozen PBMC, and the material was left unsorted. The approximately 77 donors had untreated early-stage non-small cell lung cancer. The CDR3 sequence is 14 residues long. Germline values: CDR1 SGHTA, CDR2 FQGNSA. V gave up 4 bases and J gave up 1 base, with 7 bases separating them.

The chain has TRBV7-2 and TRBJ2-2; D is ambiguous. This specimen was PBMCs, taken at surgery. The sequence was collected from a male donor with early-stage non-small cell lung cancer. CDR3 nucleotides: TGTGCCAGCAGCTCCTTAAGGAACACCGGGGAGCTGTTTTTT. Translation gives CASSSLRNTGELFF.